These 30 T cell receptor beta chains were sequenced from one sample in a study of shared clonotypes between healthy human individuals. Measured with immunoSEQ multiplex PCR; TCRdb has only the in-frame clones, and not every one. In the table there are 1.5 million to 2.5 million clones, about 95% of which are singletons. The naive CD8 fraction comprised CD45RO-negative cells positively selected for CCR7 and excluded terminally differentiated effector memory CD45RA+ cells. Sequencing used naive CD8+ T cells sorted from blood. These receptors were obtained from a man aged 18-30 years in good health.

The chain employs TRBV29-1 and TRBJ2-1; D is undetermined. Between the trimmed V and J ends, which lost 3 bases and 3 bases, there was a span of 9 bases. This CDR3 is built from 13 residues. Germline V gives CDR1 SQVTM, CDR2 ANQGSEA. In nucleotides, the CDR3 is TGCAGCGTTGAGGGTGAGAGCTACAATGAGCAGTTCTTC. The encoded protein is CSVEGESYNEQFF.

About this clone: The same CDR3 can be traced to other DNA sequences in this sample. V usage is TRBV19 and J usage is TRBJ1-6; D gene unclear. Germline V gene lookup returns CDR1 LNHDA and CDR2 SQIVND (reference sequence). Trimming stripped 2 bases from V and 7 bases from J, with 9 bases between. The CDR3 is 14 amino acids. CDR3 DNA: TGTGCCAGTAGTATACCAGGTCTAAATTCACCCCTCCACTTT. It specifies CASSIPGLNSPLHF.

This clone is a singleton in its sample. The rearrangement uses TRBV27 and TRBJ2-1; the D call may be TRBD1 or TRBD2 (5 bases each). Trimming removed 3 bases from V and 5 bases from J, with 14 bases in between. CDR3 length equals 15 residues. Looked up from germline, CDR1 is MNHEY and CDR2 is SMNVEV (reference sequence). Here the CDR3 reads CASSFGQGPDNEQFF. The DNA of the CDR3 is TGTGCCAGCAGTTTTGGGCAGGGACCGGACAATGAGCAGTTCTTC.

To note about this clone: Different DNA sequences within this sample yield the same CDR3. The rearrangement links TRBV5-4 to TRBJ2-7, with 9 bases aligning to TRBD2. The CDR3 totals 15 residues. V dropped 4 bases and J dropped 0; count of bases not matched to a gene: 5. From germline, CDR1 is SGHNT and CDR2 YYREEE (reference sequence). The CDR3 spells CASSQGLAISYEQYF. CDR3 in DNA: TGTGCCAGCAGCCAAGGACTAGCGATCTCCTACGAGCAGTACTTC.

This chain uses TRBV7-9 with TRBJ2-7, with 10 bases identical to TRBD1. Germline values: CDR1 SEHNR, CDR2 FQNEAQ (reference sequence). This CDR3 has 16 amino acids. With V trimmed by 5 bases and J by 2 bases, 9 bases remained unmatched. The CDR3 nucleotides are TGTGCCAGCAGCCAAACCGGGACAGGGGAAACCTACGAGCAGTACTTC. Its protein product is CASSQTGTGETYEQYF.

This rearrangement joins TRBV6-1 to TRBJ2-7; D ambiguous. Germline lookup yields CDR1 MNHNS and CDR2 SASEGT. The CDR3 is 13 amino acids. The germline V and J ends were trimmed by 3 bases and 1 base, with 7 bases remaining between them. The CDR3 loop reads CASSDYQSYEQYF. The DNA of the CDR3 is TGTGCCAGCAGTGATTACCAATCCTACGAGCAGTACTTC.

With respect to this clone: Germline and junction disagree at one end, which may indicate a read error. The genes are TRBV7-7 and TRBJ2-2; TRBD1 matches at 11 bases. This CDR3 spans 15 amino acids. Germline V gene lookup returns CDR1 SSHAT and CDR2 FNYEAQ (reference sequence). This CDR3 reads CASSPWTGGSGELFF. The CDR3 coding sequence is TGTGCTAGCAGCCCATGGACAGGGGGCAGCGGGGAGCTGTTTTTT.

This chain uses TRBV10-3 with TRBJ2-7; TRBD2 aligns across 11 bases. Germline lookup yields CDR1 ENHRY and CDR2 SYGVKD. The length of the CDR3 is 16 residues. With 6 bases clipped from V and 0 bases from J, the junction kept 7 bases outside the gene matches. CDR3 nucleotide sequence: TGTGCCATCAGCAGATCGGGACTAGCGGACTCCTACGAGCAGTACTTC. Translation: CAISRSGLADSYEQYF.

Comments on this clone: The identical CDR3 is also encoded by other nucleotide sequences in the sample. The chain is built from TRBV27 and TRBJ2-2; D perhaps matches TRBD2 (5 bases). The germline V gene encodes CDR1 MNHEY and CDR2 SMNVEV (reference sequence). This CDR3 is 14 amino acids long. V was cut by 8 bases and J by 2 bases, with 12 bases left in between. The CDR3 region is CASSFGVNTGELFF. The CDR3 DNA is TGTGCCAGCTCTTTCGGGGTAAACACCGGGGAGCTGTTTTTT.

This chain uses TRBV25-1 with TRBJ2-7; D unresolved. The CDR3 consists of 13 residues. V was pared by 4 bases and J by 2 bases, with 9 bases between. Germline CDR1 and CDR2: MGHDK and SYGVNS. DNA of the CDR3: TGTGCCAGCAGTGGCCCCGAACCCTACGAGCAGTACTTC. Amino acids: CASSGPEPYEQYF.

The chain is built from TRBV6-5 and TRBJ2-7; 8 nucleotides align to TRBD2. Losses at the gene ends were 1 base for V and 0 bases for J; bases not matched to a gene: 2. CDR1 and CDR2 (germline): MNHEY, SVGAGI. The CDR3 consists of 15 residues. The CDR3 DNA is TGTGCCAGCAGTTACTATAGCGGGACCTCCTACGAGCAGTACTTC. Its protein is CASSYYSGTSYEQYF.

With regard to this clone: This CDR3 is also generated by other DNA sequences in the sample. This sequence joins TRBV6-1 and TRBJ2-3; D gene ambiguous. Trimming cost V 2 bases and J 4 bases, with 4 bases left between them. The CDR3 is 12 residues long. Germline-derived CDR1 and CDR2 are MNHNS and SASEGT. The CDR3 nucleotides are TGTGCCAGCAGTGAACTATCAGATACGCAGTATTTT. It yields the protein CASSELSDTQYF.

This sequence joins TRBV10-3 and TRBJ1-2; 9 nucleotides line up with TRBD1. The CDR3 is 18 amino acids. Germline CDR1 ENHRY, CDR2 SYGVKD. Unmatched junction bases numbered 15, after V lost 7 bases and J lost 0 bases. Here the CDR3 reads CAITFSGQGPSSNYGYTF. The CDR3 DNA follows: TGTGCCATCACCTTCTCCGGACAGGGGCCGTCTTCTAACTATGGCTACACCTTC.

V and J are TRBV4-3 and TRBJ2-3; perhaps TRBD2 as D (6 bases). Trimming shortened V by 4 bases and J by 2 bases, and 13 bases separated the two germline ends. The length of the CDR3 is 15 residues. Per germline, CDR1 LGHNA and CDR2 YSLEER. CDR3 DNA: TGCGCCAGCAGCCGAGTTAGCGGAGTCACAGATACGCAGTATTTT. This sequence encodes CASSRVSGVTDTQYF.

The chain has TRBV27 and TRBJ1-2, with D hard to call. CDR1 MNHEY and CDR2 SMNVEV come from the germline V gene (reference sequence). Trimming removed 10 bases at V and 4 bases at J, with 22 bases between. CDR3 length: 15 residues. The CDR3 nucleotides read TGTGCCACCCATTACGTCGGCGGGCCTGTCTATGGCTACACCTTC. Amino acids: CATHYVGGPVYGYTF.

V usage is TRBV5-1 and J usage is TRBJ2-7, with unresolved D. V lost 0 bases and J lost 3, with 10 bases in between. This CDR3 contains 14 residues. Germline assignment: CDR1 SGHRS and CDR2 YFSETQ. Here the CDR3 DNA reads TGCGCCAGCAGCTTGGGGCCGAACCTCTACGAGCAGTACTTC. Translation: CASSLGPNLYEQYF. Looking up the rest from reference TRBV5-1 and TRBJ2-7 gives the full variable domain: KAGVTQTPRYLIKTRGQQVTLSCSPISGHRSVSWYQQTPGQGLQFLFEYFSETQRNKGNFPGRFSGRQFSNSRSEMNVSTLELGDSALYLCASSLGPNLYEQYFGPGTRLTVT.

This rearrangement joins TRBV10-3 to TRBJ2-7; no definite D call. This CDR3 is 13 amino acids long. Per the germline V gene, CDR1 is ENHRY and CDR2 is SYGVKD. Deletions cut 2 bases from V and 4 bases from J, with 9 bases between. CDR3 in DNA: TGTGCCATCAGTGAGGGGTTAGGTTACGAGCAGTACTTC. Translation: CAISEGLGYEQYF.

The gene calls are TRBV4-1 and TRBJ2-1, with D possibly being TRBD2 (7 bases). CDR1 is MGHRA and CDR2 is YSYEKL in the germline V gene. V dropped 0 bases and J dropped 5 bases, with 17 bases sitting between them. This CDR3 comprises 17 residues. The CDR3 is CASSQDQGGASHNEQFF. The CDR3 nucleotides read TGCGCCAGCAGCCAAGATCAAGGGGGGGCAAGCCACAATGAGCAGTTCTTC.

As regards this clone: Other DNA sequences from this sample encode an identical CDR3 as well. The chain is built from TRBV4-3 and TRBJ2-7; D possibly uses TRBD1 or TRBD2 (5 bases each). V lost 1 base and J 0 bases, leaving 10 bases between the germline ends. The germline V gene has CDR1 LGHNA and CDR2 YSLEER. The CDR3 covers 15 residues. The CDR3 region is CASSQGRDRSYEQYF. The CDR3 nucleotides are TGCGCCAGCAGCCAAGGCCGGGACCGCTCCTACGAGCAGTACTTC.

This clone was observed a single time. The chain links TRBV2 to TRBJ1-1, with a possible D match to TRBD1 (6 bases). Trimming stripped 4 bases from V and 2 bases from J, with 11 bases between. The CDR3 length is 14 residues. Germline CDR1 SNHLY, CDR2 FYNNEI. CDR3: CASSVGRGNTEAFF. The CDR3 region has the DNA TGTGCCAGCAGTGTCGGCAGGGGAAACACTGAAGCTTTCTTT.

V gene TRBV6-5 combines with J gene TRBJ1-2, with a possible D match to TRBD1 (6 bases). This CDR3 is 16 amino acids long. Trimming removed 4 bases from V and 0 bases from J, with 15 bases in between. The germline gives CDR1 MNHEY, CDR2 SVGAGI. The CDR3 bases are TGTGCCAGCAGTTCACCCTGGACAGAAACTAACTATGGCTACACCTTC. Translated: CASSSPWTETNYGYTF.

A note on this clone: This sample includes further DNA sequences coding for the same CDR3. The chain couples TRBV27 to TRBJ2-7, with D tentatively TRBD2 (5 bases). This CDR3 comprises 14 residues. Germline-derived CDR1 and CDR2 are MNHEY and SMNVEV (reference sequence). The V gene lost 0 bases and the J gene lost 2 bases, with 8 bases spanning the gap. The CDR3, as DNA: TGTGCCAGCAGTTTATCGAGTAGCGCCTACGAGCAGTACTTC. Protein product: CASSLSSSAYEQYF.

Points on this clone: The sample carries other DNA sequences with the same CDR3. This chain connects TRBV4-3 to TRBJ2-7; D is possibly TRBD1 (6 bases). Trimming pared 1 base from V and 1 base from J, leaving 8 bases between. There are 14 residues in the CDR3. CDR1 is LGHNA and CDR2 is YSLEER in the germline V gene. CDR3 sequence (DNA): TGCGCCAGCAGCCAAGCTACAGGGTCCTACGAGCAGTACTTC. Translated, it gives CASSQATGSYEQYF.

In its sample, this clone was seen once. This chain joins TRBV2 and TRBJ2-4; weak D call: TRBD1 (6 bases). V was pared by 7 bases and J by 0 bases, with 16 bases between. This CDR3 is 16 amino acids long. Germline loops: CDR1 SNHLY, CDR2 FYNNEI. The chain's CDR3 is CASIEERDIAKNIQYF. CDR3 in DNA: TGTGCCAGCATCGAAGAGAGGGACATAGCCAAAAACATTCAGTACTTC.

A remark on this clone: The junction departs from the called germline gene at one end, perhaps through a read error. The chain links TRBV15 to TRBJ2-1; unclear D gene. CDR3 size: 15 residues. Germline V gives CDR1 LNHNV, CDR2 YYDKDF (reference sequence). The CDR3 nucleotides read TGTGCCACCAGCAGAGTTATTGCACCCTACAATGAGCGGTTCTTC. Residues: CATSRVIAPYNERFF.

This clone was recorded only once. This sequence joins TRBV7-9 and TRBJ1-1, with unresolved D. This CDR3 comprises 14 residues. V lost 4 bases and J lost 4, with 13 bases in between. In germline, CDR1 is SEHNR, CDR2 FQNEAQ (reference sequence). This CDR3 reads CASSSGHMSTEAFF. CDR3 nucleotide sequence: TGTGCCAGCAGCTCAGGTCACATGAGCACTGAAGCTTTCTTT. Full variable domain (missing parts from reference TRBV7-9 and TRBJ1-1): DTGVSQNPRHKITKRGQNVTFRCDPISEHNRLYWYRQTLGQGPEFLTYFQNEAQLEKSRLLSDRFSAERPKGSFSTLEIQRTEQGDSAMYLCASSSGHMSTEAFFGQGTRLTVV.

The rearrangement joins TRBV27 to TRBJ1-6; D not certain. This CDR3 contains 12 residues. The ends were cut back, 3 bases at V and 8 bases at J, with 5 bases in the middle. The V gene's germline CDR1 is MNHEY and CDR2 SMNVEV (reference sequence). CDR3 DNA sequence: TGTGCCAGCAGTTTCGCGTATTCACCCCTCCACTTT. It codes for CASSFAYSPLHF.

The CDR3 coding sequence is TGTGCCAGCAGCCGAAACGAGCAGTACTTC. The encoded protein is CASSRNEQYF. This sequence joins TRBV7-9 and TRBJ2-7; D ambiguous. With 5 bases removed from V and 5 bases from J, the gap between germline ends came to 4 bases. The germline CDR1 and CDR2 sequences are SEHNR and FQNEAQ (reference sequence). The CDR3 runs to 10 residues. The variable domain in full, with the rest retrieved from reference TRBV7-9 and TRBJ2-7, is DTGVSQNPRHKITKRGQNVTFRCDPISEHNRLYWYRQTLGQGPEFLTYFQNEAQLEKSRLLSDRFSAERPKGSFSTLEIQRTEQGDSAMYLCASSRNEQYFGPGTRLTVT.

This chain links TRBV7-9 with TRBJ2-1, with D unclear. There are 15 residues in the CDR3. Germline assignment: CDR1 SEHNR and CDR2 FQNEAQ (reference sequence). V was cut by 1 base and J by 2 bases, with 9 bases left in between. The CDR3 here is CASSLGKGPYNEQFF. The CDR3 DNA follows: TGTGCCAGCAGCTTAGGTAAGGGTCCCTACAATGAGCAGTTCTTC.

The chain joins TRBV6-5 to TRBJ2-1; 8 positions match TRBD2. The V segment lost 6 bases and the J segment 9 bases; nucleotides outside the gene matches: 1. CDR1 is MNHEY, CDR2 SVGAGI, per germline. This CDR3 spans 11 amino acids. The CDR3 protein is CASRTSAEQFF. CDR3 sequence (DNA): TGTGCCAGCAGGACTAGCGCTGAGCAGTTCTTC.